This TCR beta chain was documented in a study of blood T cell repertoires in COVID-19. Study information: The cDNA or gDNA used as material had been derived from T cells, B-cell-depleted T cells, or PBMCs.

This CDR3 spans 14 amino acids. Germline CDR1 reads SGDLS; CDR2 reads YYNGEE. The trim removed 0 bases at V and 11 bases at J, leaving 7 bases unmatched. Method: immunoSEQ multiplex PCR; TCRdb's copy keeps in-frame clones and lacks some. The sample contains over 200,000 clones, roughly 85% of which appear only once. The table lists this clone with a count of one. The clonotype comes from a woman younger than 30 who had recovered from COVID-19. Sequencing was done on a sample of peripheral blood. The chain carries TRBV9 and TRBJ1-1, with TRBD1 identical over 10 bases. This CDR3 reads CASSVEGDRGPAFF. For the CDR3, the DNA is TGTGCCAGCAGCGTAGAGGGAGACAGGGGGCCTGCTTTCTTT.